This record looks at one TCR beta chain sequence and its context. This clone has just a few counts. Its antigen target is currently unknown. Base quality data are lacking; no much larger clone is found one base away. The immunoSEQ Assay, a bias-controlled multiplex PCR, was used to amplify TCRbeta CDR3 regions from genomic DNA. Turning to the authors' computational methods: The number of nucleated cells in each sample was estimated from the amplification of reference gene primers within the assay. To quantify the absolute abundance of each unique TCRbeta CDR3 rearrangement, sequence reads were collapsed and filtered. For each sample, productive Simpson clonality was calculated as the square root of Simpson's diversity index across productive rearrangements. The table was pulled from immuneACCESS by TCRdb, which kept in-frame rearrangements only. Such tables lose some clones; where checked, under half of the loss comes from unresolved V genes, and the rest has no known cause. The V and J calls and clone size come from that table; D and trimming were worked out from the DNA. The sample table records about 88,000 clones; around nine tenths of these occur just once. The ten largest make up about 16% of the sample.

In Seattle, one collaborating source enrolled patients while the infection was active and tracked those patients longitudinally over the course of disease. The collaborating institutions used their own protocols to collect whole blood in K2EDTA tubes. For TCRbeta analysis, collaborator samples were shipped as frozen whole blood, as isolated PBMCs, or as DNA extracted from either sample type. This sample is part of a study of blood T cell repertoires in COVID-19 (dated by TCRdb to the early 2020s). Regarding the research as a whole: Samples from collaborators originated in the United States, Italy and Spain and spanned both the acute and convalescent phases of COVID-19. Subjects who had been exposed to COVID-19, were actively infected with it, or had recovered from it provided the deeply sampled blood TCRbeta repertoires that made up the dataset. The prospective study material was composed of cDNA or gDNA derived from T cells, B-cell-depleted T cells, or PBMCs. The sample metadata nearly always contained a de-identified subject ID, COVID-19 status, age in years and sex. The samples were drawn from the first 160 participants of the ongoing ImmuneRACE study and from more than 1,000 subjects provided by 6 global collaborators. The repertoires were released in a freely available public database intended as a resource for research on the immune response to SARS-CoV-2. HLA class I and class II types, where available, came from metadata supplied by the sample provider rather than from assay-based typing. Summary of the overall study and its limitations: The amount of clinical and demographic metadata varied by source and participant and was provided uncurated.

The V end gives up 2 bases and the J end 3 bases, leaving 4 bases in the junction not matched to a gene. The germline V gene provides CDR1 SGDLS and CDR2 YYNGEE. The CDR3 starts with the cysteine, ends with the phenylalanine, and has 15 residues. Of all the DNA, just the CDR3 is kept, 45 bases in frame from base 1. This clonotype originated in a woman aged 55 to 70 with COVID-19, enrolled during active disease. Sequencing input: peripheral blood. The chain uses TRBV9 and TRBJ2-3, with 9 bases in between that match TRBD2. The DNA reads TGTGCCAGCAGCGTTAGCGGGGGTTTTACAGATACGCAGTATTTT. Its protein reads: CASSVSGGFTDTQYF.